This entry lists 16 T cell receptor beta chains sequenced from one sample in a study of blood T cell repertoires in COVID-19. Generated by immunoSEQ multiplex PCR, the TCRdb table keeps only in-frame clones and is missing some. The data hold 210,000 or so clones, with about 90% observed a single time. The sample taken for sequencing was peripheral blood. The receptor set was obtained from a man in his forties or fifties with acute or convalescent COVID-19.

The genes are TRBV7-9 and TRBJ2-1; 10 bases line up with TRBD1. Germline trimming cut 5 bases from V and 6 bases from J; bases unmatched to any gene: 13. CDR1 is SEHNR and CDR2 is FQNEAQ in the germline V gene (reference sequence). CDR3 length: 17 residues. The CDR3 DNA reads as TGTGCCAGCAGCGCGACCCGACCGGGACAGGGGATCAATGAGCAGTTCTTC. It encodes CASSATRPGQGINEQFF. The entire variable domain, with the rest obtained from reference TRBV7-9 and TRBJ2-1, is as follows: DTGVSQNPRHKITKRGQNVTFRCDPISEHNRLYWYRQTLGQGPEFLTYFQNEAQLEKSRLLSDRFSAERPKGSFSTLEIQRTEQGDSAMYLCASSATRPGQGINEQFFGPGTRLTVL.

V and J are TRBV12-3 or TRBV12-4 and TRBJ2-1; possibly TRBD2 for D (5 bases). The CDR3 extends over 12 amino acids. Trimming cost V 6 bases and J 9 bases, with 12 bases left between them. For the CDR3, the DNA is TGTGCCAGCAGCCCCGCGCGGGTTGAGCAGTTCTTC. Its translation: CASSPARVEQFF.

CDR3 amino acids: CASSPASSGTSLFTGELFF. Written as DNA, the CDR3 is TGTGCCAGCAGTCCCGCGAGCTCCGGGACTAGCCTGTTCACCGGGGAGCTGTTTTTT. The V and J genes are TRBV28 and TRBJ2-2; 9 positions agree with TRBD2. Germline trimming cut 5 bases from V and 4 bases from J; bases unmatched to any gene: 17. The germline V gene has CDR1 MDHEN and CDR2 SYDVKM. The CDR3 is 19 amino acids.

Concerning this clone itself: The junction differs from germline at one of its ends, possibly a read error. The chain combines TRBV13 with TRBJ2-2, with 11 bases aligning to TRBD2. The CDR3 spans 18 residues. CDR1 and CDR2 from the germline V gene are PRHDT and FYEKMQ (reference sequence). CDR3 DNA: TGTGCCAGCAGCCAAGTGGGACTAGCGGACCTGAACGCCGGGGAGCTGTTTTTT. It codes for CASSQVGLADLNAGELFF.

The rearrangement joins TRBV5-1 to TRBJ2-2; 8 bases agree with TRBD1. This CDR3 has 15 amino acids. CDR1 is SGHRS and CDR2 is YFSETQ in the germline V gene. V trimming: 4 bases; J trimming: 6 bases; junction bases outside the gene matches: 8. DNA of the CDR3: TGCGCCAGCAGCGCATCCACGGACAGGGCCGGGGAGCTGTTTTTT. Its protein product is CASSASTDRAGELFF.

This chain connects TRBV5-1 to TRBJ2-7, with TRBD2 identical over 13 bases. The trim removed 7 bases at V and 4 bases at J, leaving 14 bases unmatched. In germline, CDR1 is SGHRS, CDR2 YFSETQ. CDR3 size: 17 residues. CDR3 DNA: TGCGCCAGCGGCACGGGACTAGCGGGGACTTACCGTTACGAGCAGTACTTC. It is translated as CASGTGLAGTYRYEQYF.

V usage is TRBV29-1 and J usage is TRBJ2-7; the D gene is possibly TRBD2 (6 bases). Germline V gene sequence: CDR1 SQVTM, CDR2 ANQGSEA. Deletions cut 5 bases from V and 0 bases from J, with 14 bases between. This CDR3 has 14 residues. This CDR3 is CSVQGGSSSYEQYF. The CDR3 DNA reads TGCAGCGTTCAGGGAGGCAGTAGCTCCTACGAGCAGTACTTC.

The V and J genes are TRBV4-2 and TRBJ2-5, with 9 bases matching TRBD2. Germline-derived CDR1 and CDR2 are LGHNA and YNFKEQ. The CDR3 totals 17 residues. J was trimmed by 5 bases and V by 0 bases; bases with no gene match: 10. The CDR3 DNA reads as TGTGCCAGCAGCCAAGAAAGACCAGCGGGGGGTGGGGAGACCCAGTACTTC. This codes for CASSQERPAGGGETQYF.

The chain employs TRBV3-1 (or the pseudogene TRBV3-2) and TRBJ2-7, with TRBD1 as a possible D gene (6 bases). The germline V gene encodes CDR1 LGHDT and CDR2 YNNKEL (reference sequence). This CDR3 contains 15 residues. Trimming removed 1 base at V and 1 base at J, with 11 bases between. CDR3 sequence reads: CASSQGIGQSYEQYF. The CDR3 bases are TGTGCCAGCAGCCAAGGTATAGGACAGTCCTACGAGCAGTACTTC.

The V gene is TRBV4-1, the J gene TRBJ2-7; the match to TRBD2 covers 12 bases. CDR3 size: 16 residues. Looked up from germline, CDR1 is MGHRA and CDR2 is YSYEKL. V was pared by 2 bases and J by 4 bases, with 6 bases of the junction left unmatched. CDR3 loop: CASSQRTGTSGYEQYF. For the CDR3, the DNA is TGCGCCAGCAGCCAAAGGACCGGGACTAGCGGGTACGAGCAGTACTTC.

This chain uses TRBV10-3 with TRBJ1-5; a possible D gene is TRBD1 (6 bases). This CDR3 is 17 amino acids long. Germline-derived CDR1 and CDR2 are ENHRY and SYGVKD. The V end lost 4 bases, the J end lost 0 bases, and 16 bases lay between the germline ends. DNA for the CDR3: TGTGCCATCAGTGGAACAGGGCTTCTTTATAGCAATCAGCCCCAGCATTTT. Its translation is CAISGTGLLYSNQPQHF.

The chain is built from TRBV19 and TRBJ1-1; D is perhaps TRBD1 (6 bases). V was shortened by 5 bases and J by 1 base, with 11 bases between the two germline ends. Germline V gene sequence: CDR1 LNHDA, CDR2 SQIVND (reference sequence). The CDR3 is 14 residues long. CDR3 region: CASSEQGGNTEAFF. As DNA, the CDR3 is TGTGCCAGTAGTGAACAGGGCGGGAACACTGAAGCTTTCTTT. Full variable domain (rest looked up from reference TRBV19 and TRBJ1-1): DGGITQSPKYLFRKEGQNVTLSCEQNLNHDAMYWYRQDPGQGLRLIYYSQIVNDFQKGDIAEGYSVSREKKESFPLTVTSAQKNPTAFYLCASSEQGGNTEAFFGQGTRLTVV.

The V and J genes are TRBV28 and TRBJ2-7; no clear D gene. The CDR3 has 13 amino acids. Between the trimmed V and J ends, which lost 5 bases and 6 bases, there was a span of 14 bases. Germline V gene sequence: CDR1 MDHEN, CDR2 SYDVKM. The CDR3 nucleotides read TGTGCCAGCAGTCTTCCGAACACCGCCGAGCAGTACGTC. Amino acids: CASSLPNTAEQYV.

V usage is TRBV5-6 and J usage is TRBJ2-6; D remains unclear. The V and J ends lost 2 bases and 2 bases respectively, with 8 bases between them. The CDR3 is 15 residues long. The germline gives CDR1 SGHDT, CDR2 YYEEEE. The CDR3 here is CASSFRETGANVLTF. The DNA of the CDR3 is TGTGCCAGCAGCTTCCGTGAGACTGGGGCCAACGTCCTGACTTTC.

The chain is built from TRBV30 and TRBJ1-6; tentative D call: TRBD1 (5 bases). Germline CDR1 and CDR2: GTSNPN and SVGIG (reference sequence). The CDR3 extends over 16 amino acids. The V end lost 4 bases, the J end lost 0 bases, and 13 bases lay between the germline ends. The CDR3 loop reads CAWTPDTLSYNSPLHF. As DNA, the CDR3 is TGTGCCTGGACCCCGGACACACTCTCCTATAATTCACCCCTCCACTTT.

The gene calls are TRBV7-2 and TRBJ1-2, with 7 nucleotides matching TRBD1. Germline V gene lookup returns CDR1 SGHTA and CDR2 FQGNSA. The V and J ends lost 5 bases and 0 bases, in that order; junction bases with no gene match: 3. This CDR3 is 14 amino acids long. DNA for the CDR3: TGTGCCAGCAGCGGGGACAGCTCTAACTATGGCTACACCTTC. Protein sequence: CASSGDSSNYGYTF.